Listed below are T cell receptor beta chains from one sample, sequenced in a study of cytomegalovirus exposure and HLA in healthy donors. TCRdb's copy holds only in-frame clones and misses some; the assay was immunoSEQ multiplex PCR. The table includes fewer than 150,000 clones, approximately 86% detected once. Material: PBMCs. All receptors derive from a woman between 18 and 30 years old in good health and CMV-seropositive. The CDR3 runs from the conserved cysteine through the conserved F or W. Each record gives: clone size, J gene, D gene, V gene, CDR3 protein, CDR3 DNA. D genes are given only for firm matches. Size is stated for part of the rows, as once, few or many counts, or as a class when the clone is expanded.

-,TRBJ1-6,-,TRBV19,CASSIGAEGIYSPLHF,TGTGCCAGTAGTATCGGGGCGGAGGGAATTTATTCACCCCTCCACTTT
once,TRBJ2-7,TRBD2,TRBV9,CASSRGLAGYEQYF,TGTGCCAGCAGCAGGGGACTAGCGGGCTACGAGCAGTACTTC
-,TRBJ1-1,-,TRBV30,CAWGQLNTEAFF,TGTGCCTGGGGACAGCTGAACACTGAAGCTTTCTTT
-,TRBJ1-5,-,TRBV25-1,CASSATGQGYQPQHF,TGTGCCAGCAGTGCTACAGGGCAGGGGTATCAGCCCCAGCATTTT
-,TRBJ1-2,-,TRBV7-2,CASSGRDTRSGYTF,TGTGCCAGCAGCGGCCGGGACACTAGGAGTGGCTACACCTTC
-,TRBJ1-4,TRBD1,TRBV28,CASSLRQGGEKLFF,TGTGCCAGCAGTTTAAGACAGGGAGGAGAAAAACTGTTTTTT
-,TRBJ1-3,TRBD1,TRBV4-2,CASSQDEGRGDGNTIYF,TGTGCCAGCAGCCAAGATGAGGGCAGGGGGGATGGAAACACCATATATTTT
-,TRBJ1-6,TRBD1,TRBV9,CASSDTGGARGAPLHF,TGTGCCAGCAGCGACACAGGGGGCGCCAGGGGCGCACCCCTCCACTTT
-,TRBJ2-1,-,TRBV4-2,CASSPQQGVIDYNEQFF,TGTGCCAGCAGCCCTCAACAGGGTGTAATCGACTACAATGAGCAGTTCTTC
-,TRBJ2-3,TRBD2,TRBV29-1,CSVVGTRGPMHTQYF,TGCAGCGTCGTCGGGACTAGGGGCCCAATGCATACGCAGTATTTT
-,TRBJ2-2,-,TRBV6-5,CASSYLAGELFF,TGTGCCAGCAGTTACTTAGCTGGGGAGCTGTTTTTT
-,TRBJ2-7,-,TRBV6-1,CASSDLEVGSYEQYF,TGTGCCAGCAGTGACCTAGAGGTCGGCTCCTACGAGCAGTACTTC
-,TRBJ2-2,TRBD2,TRBV2,CASSEMFREGTGELFF,TGTGCCAGCAGTGAAATGTTTAGGGAGGGCACCGGGGAGCTGTTTTTT
few,TRBJ2-7,-,TRBV18,CASSPRTRGYEQYF,TGTGCCAGCTCACCACGCACCAGGGGATACGAGCAGTACTTC
-,TRBJ2-7,-,TRBV9,CASSPDFSEQYF,TGTGCCAGCAGCCCGGACTTCTCCGAGCAGTACTTC
-,TRBJ2-6,-,TRBV19,CASTSDRLNSGANVLTF,TGTGCCAGTACGAGTGACAGGCTTAATTCTGGGGCCAACGTCCTGACTTTC
-,TRBJ2-2,TRBD1,TRBV4-3,CASSLDRVKLTGELFF,TGCGCCAGCAGCCTCGACAGGGTAAAGTTAACCGGGGAGCTGTTTTTT
-,TRBJ1-2,TRBD1,TRBV9,CASSSQRTGDGYTF,TGTGCCAGCAGCTCGCAACGGACAGGGGATGGCTACACCTTC
once,TRBJ2-7,-,TRBV4-3,CASSQDFAYEQYF,TGCGCCAGCAGCCAAGATTTCGCCTACGAGCAGTACTTC
-,TRBJ2-1,TRBD2,TRBV4-1,CASSPGTSGTYNEQFF,TGCGCCAGCAGCCCCGGGACTAGCGGGACCTACAATGAGCAGTTCTTC
-,TRBJ1-5,-,TRBV6-1,CASSENRGGAVVNQPQHF,TGTGCCAGCAGTGAAAATCGGGGAGGAGCAGTAGTAAATCAGCCCCAGCATTTT
-,TRBJ1-4,-,TRBV2,CASSWGGATNEKLFF,TGTGCCAGCAGTTGGGGGGGGGCAACTAATGAAAAACTGTTTTTT
-,TRBJ2-7,-,TRBV7-9,CASSDSPSYEQYF,TGTGCCAGCTCGGACAGTCCCTCCTACGAGCAGTACTTC
-,TRBJ2-1,TRBD1,TRBV10-3,CAINVGQGTYNEQFF,TGTGCCATCAACGTCGGACAGGGGACGTACAATGAGCAGTTCTTC
-,TRBJ2-3,TRBD2,TRBV25-1,CASRRSGGLDTQYF,TGTGCCAGCCGGAGGAGCGGGGGGTTAGATACGCAGTATTTT
once,TRBJ2-2,TRBD1,TRBV6-1,CASRGQATGELFF,TGTGCCAGCAGAGGACAGGCCACCGGGGAGCTGTTTTTT
-,TRBJ2-1,TRBD2,TRBV30,CAWSVRGSSNKQFF,TGTGCCTGGAGTGTACGCGGGAGTAGCAATAAGCAGTTCTTC
-,TRBJ2-2,-,TRBV7-8,CASGSLASGGANTGELFF,TGTGCCAGCGGTTCCTTAGCCTCGGGTGGGGCCAACACCGGGGAGCTGTTTTTT
-,TRBJ1-1,-,TRBV6-6,CASTSRGGRVTEAFF,TGTGCCAGCACCTCTCGGGGAGGGAGGGTCACTGAAGCTTTCTTT
-,TRBJ2-1,-,TRBV6-6,CASSPQSSGYNEQFF,TGTGCCAGCAGCCCCCAAAGTAGCGGCTACAATGAGCAGTTCTTC
-,TRBJ2-2,TRBD2,TRBV2,CASTGGTTRTGELFF,TGTGCCAGCACGGGTGGGACTACCCGCACCGGGGAGCTGTTTTTT
few,TRBJ1-6,-,TRBV5-1,CASSLEQINSPLHF,TGCGCCAGCAGCTTGGAACAGATTAATTCACCCCTCCACTTT